This T cell receptor (beta chain) was identified in a study of blood T cell repertoires in COVID-19. Overall study: Collection of acute and convalescent COVID-19 samples took place in the United States, Italy and Spain. PBMCs, B-cell-depleted T cells, or T cells were the source of the cDNA or gDNA that made up the material.

This CDR3 region has 13 residues. Germline V lookup: CDR1 LNHDA, CDR2 SQIVND (reference sequence). V gave up 3 bases and J gave up 7 bases, with 12 bases separating them. Methods used by the authors: Nucleated cell counts were estimated from reference gene primer amplification. The repertoire was sequenced with immunoSEQ multiplex PCR; TCRdb's copy has only in-frame clones and lacks some. The V and J calls and clone size come from that table; D and trimming were worked out from the DNA. The sample lists about 250,000 clones; around nine tenths were seen once. V usage is TRBV19 and J usage is TRBJ1-2; D might be TRBD1 (5 bases). The sample was peripheral blood. The origin of this receptor is a woman in her forties who had recovered from COVID-19. Here the CDR3 reads CASSINSRGGYTF. For the CDR3, the DNA is TGTGCCAGTAGTATCAATAGTAGGGGTGGCTACACCTTC. Full variable domain (remainder filled in from reference TRBV19 and TRBJ1-2): DGGITQSPKYLFRKEGQNVTLSCEQNLNHDAMYWYRQDPGQGLRLIYYSQIVNDFQKGDIAEGYSVSREKKESFPLTVTSAQKNPTAFYLCASSINSRGGYTFGSGTRLTVV.